This T cell receptor (beta chain) originates from a study of shared clonotypes between healthy human individuals. In the study overall: Samples came from two female and a few male donors aged 18 to 49. Study outcomes and limitations: Approximately 5% was the fraction of naive CD4 clonotypes found shared across a handful of donors. Rarefaction indicated that sorted-subset sequencing remained incomplete although depth was large.

It was CD45RO-negative cells, positively selected for CCR7, that made up naive CD8 cells, with terminally differentiated effector memory CD45RA+ cells excluded. About this clone: Its antigen is not identified.

The method was immunoSEQ multiplex PCR; TCRdb's version includes in-frame clones alone and lacks a portion of them. The sample contains about 2.1 million clones, 80% to 95% of which appear only once. Germline V gene lookup returns CDR1 SGHDN and CDR2 FVKESK. The CDR3 has 15 residues. The V end was cut by 1 base, the J end by 1 base, with 10 bases between. J is TRBJ1-2 and V is TRBV14; no firm D call. This TCR derives from a man between 18 and 29 years old in good health. Some clones in this sample may be carry-over from other donors' samples. Source material: naive CD8+ T cells from PBMCs. CDR3 DNA: TGTGCCAGCAGCCAAGTCTACGGAAGTAACTATGGCTACACCTTC. Protein product: CASSQVYGSNYGYTF. The full variable domain, its missing parts supplied by reference TRBV14 and TRBJ1-2, is EAGVTQFPSHSVIEKGQTVTLRCDPISGHDNLYWYRRVMGKEIKFLLHFVKESKQDESGMPNNRFLAERTGGTYSTLKVQPAELEDSGVYFCASSQVYGSNYGYTFGSGTRLTVV.